The present T cell receptor (beta chain) was sequenced within a study of blood T cell repertoires in COVID-19. The wider study: The United States, Italy and Spain were the sources of the acute and convalescent COVID-19 samples.

Assay: immunoSEQ multiplex PCR; the TCRdb copy retains only in-frame clones and omits some. Altogether roughly 220,000 clones are present, approximately 83% being singletons, with the ten largest covering 1.3%. CDR1 is MDHEN and CDR2 is SYDVKM in the germline V gene. This CDR3 is built from 14 residues. With 8 bases removed from V and 0 bases from J, the gap between germline ends came to 11 bases. The sequence was obtained from a woman in her 40s with acute COVID-19. Sequenced sample: PBMCs or T cells enriched from blood (not recorded which). This chain joins TRBV28 and TRBJ2-1, with D tentatively TRBD1 (6 bases). The CDR3 spells CASVGTSSYNEQFF. For the CDR3, the DNA is TGTGCCAGCGTTGGGACAAGCTCCTACAATGAGCAGTTCTTC.